This entry features one T cell receptor beta chain sequence. Its antigen remains unknown. This entry comes from a study of cytomegalovirus exposure and HLA in healthy donors. Whole-study findings and limits: The majority of TCR sequences were rare, yet some public TCRs appeared in many donors. Reported performance of the classifier showed diagnosis of cytomegalovirus status with high specificity and sensitivity.

Profiling relied on immunoSEQ multiplex PCR, and the TCRdb table lists in-frame clones only, not all of them. The sample holds about 110,000 clones, around 82% seen once. Germline V gives CDR1 GTSNPN, CDR2 SVGIG (reference sequence). The CDR3 runs to 13 residues. The junction had 3 bases not matched to a gene; V was cut back by 5 bases and J by 2 bases. This TCR was sampled from a woman between 18 and 29 years old in good health and CMV-seronegative. Sequenced input: PBMCs. This chain joins TRBV30 and TRBJ1-1, with 9 bases matching TRBD1. The DNA of the CDR3 is TGTGCCTGGGGGGGACAGGGCAACACTGAAGCTTTCTTT. As protein: CAWGGQGNTEAFF.